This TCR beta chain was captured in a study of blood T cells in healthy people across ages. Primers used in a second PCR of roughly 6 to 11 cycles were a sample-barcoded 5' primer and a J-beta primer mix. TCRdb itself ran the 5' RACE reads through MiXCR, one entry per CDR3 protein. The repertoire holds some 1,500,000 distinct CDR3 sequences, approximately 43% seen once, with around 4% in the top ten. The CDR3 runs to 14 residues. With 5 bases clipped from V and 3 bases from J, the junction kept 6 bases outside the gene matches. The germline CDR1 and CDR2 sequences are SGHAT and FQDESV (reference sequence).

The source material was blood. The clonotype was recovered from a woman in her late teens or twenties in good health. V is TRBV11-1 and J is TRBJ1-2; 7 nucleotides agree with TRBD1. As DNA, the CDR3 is TGTGCCAGCAGCCGCGGACAGGTGGACTATGGCTACACCTTC. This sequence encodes CASSRGQVDYGYTF.